This is a list of T cell receptor beta chains from one sample in a study of blood T cell repertoires in COVID-19. Clones were read by immunoSEQ multiplex PCR, and TCRdb kept only the in-frame ones, dropping some. The data hold about 140,000 clones, with just over 85% observed a single time. The sequencing sample was made of peripheral blood. These receptors were obtained from a woman aged 60-75 years with acute or convalescent COVID-19. Each CDR3 is given with its conserved first and last residue. Each record gives: J gene, clone size, D gene, V gene, CDR3 protein. D genes are given only for firm matches. Clone sizes are given selectively: once, few, many, or a class where the clone is expanded.

j_call: TRBJ1-2
clone_size: -
d_call: -
v_call: TRBV5-6
cdr3_aa: CASSLVKFGGGGYTF

j_call: TRBJ1-2
clone_size: -
d_call: -
v_call: TRBV15
cdr3_aa: CATSRVRGGFGGYTF

j_call: TRBJ2-5
clone_size: -
d_call: -
v_call: TRBV13
cdr3_aa: CASSPMGSGEGETQYF

j_call: TRBJ1-6
clone_size: few
d_call: TRBD1
v_call: TRBV23-1
cdr3_aa: CASSQPTGGGNSPLHF

j_call: TRBJ2-3
clone_size: -
d_call: -
v_call: TRBV4-1
cdr3_aa: CASSQGGLADTQYF

j_call: TRBJ2-5
clone_size: -
d_call: -
v_call: TRBV12-3/TRBV12-4
cdr3_aa: CASSRTRETQYF

j_call: TRBJ2-4
clone_size: once
d_call: TRBD2
v_call: TRBV5-1
cdr3_aa: CASSLDMGLAGGVKNF

j_call: TRBJ1-2
clone_size: once
d_call: -
v_call: TRBV9
cdr3_aa: CASSVSREAFNYGYTF

j_call: TRBJ1-4
clone_size: few
d_call: -
v_call: TRBV19
cdr3_aa: CASSATIATNEKLFF

j_call: TRBJ1-2
clone_size: -
d_call: TRBD1
v_call: TRBV4-2
cdr3_aa: CASSPGQGARDYGYTF

j_call: TRBJ1-5
clone_size: -
d_call: -
v_call: TRBV27
cdr3_aa: CASSPGEGNQPQHF

j_call: TRBJ2-7
clone_size: -
d_call: TRBD1
v_call: TRBV10-3
cdr3_aa: CAISESGTGVPYEQYF

j_call: TRBJ1-5
clone_size: -
d_call: TRBD1
v_call: TRBV3-1/TRBV3-2
cdr3_aa: CASSQGIAGTGFDLSQHF

j_call: TRBJ1-1
clone_size: -
d_call: -
v_call: TRBV18
cdr3_aa: CASSPLEGAANTEAFF

j_call: TRBJ2-3
clone_size: -
d_call: -
v_call: TRBV21-1
cdr3_aa: CASSKAEAGGPGGDTQYF

j_call: TRBJ2-7
clone_size: -
d_call: TRBD1
v_call: TRBV19
cdr3_aa: CASGTGSGEQYF

j_call: TRBJ1-2
clone_size: -
d_call: -
v_call: TRBV28
cdr3_aa: CASRALRGGGYTF

j_call: TRBJ2-1
clone_size: -
d_call: TRBD1
v_call: TRBV5-1
cdr3_aa: CASSYGTGSAYNEQFF

j_call: TRBJ1-6
clone_size: few
d_call: TRBD1
v_call: TRBV11-3
cdr3_aa: CASSSQGARSPLHF

j_call: TRBJ2-1
clone_size: -
d_call: TRBD2
v_call: TRBV19
cdr3_aa: CASSRTSGGARNEQFF

j_call: TRBJ2-2
clone_size: -
d_call: TRBD2
v_call: TRBV18
cdr3_aa: CASSPNRLAGGAGELFF

j_call: TRBJ1-2
clone_size: -
d_call: -
v_call: TRBV6-5
cdr3_aa: CASRASGAYYGYTF

j_call: TRBJ1-2
clone_size: -
d_call: -
v_call: TRBV27
cdr3_aa: CASSRTGGSRGYTF

j_call: TRBJ2-2
clone_size: -
d_call: -
v_call: TRBV24-1
cdr3_aa: CATEGQANTGELFF

j_call: TRBJ1-5
clone_size: once
d_call: TRBD1
v_call: TRBV28
cdr3_aa: CATMAGGGPPNQPQHF

j_call: TRBJ1-2
clone_size: -
d_call: TRBD1
v_call: TRBV7-9
cdr3_aa: CASSPRYDRGGYTF

j_call: TRBJ1-2
clone_size: once
d_call: -
v_call: TRBV28
cdr3_aa: CASNTPSRRGGGYTF

j_call: TRBJ1-5
clone_size: -
d_call: TRBD1
v_call: TRBV5-1
cdr3_aa: CASSLGTGDVSNQPQHF

j_call: TRBJ1-3
clone_size: -
d_call: TRBD1
v_call: TRBV28
cdr3_aa: CASSQTGTGNTIYF

j_call: TRBJ1-1
clone_size: -
d_call: -
v_call: TRBV27
cdr3_aa: CASSLQGLGSEAFF